These T cell receptor beta chains were read from a single sample in a study of CD8 T cells in ankylosing spondylitis. Via MiXCR, TCRdb re-called the 5' RACE reads, giving one row per CDR3 protein. There are under 950,000 distinct CDR3 sequences in the sample; over 15% occur only once, and about 20% lies in the top ten. Sequencing used blood, either unsorted or a sorted T cell fraction (not recorded which). These receptors were collected from a male donor with ankylosing spondylitis. CDR3s include the opening cysteine and the closing phenylalanine or tryptophan. Fields, in order: V gene, D gene, J gene, clone size, CDR3 protein, CDR3 DNA. The D gene is left open where the match is weak. Rows give clone size only sometimes, using once, few, many, or a class for an expanded clone.

V: TRBV6-5; D: -; J: TRBJ1-4; size: few; CDR3: CASSYTLTTNEKLFF; DNA: TGTGCCAGCAGTTACACCCTTACAACCAATGAAAAACTGTTTTTT
V: TRBV6-2/TRBV6-3; D: TRBD1; J: TRBJ2-6; size: -; CDR3: CASRRQGTGANILTF; DNA: TGTGCCAGCAGGCGACAGGGAACCGGGGCCAACATCCTGACTTTC
V: TRBV20-1; D: TRBD1; J: TRBJ1-1; size: -; CDR3: CSARARTGGNTEAFF; DNA: TGCAGTGCTAGAGCCCGGACAGGGGGGAACACTGAAGCTTTCTTT
V: TRBV20-1; D: -; J: TRBJ1-5; size: -; CDR3: CSANPNLGQPQHF; DNA: TGCAGTGCTAATCCGAACCTGGGGCAGCCCCAGCATTTT
V: TRBV12-3/TRBV12-4; D: TRBD1; J: TRBJ2-1; size: few; CDR3: CASSAGTGGYEQFF; DNA: TGTGCCAGCAGCGCCGGGACAGGGGGCTATGAGCAGTTCTTC
V: TRBV12-3/TRBV12-4; D: TRBD2; J: TRBJ2-3; size: few; CDR3: CASSSSWPAGRTDTQYF; DNA: TGTGCCAGCAGTTCTAGCTGGCCAGCGGGGCGCACAGATACGCAGTATTTT
V: TRBV2; D: -; J: TRBJ1-5; size: -; CDR3: CASSAEIVSNQPQHF; DNA: TGTGCCAGCAGTGCGGAAATCGTTAGCAATCAGCCCCAGCATTTT
V: TRBV12-3/TRBV12-4; D: TRBD1; J: TRBJ1-1; size: few; CDR3: CASSDGQGVPEAFF; DNA: TGTGCCAGCAGTGATGGACAGGGCGTACCTGAAGCTTTCTTT
V: TRBV20-1; D: TRBD2; J: TRBJ2-1; size: -; CDR3: CSARDRRASGGVYNEQFF; DNA: TGCAGTGCTAGAGATCGGCGAGCTAGCGGGGGGGTTTACAATGAGCAGTTCTTC
V: TRBV4-2; D: -; J: TRBJ1-5; size: few; CDR3: CASSPGDGNQPQHF; DNA: TGTGCCAGCAGCCCCGGGGACGGGAATCAGCCCCAGCATTTT
V: TRBV5-1; D: TRBD2; J: TRBJ2-5; size: -; CDR3: CASSWTRGGGQETQYF; DNA: TGCGCCAGCAGCTGGACTCGCGGGGGGGGTCAAGAGACCCAGTACTTC
V: TRBV29-1; D: TRBD1; J: TRBJ2-3; size: few; CDR3: CSAARQGTTDTQYF; DNA: TGCAGCGCCGCTCGACAGGGGACCACAGATACGCAGTATTTT
V: TRBV11-2; D: -; J: TRBJ1-2; size: few; CDR3: CASSRSGDGYTF; DNA: TGTGCCAGCAGCCGGTCGGGGGATGGCTACACCTTC
V: TRBV7-2; D: -; J: TRBJ2-2; size: few; CDR3: CASSRRQYANTGELFF; DNA: TGTGCCAGCAGCCGGAGACAGTACGCGAACACCGGGGAGCTGTTTTTT
V: TRBV24-1; D: -; J: TRBJ2-3; size: -; CDR3: CATSVPGNSDTQYF; DNA: -
V: TRBV5-1; D: TRBD2; J: TRBJ2-3; size: -; CDR3: CASSWPGLDPDTQYF; DNA: TGCGCCAGCAGCTGGCCGGGACTAGATCCAGATACGCAGTATTTT
V: TRBV5-1; D: -; J: TRBJ2-1; size: -; CDR3: CASSLDSTSYNEQFF; DNA: TGCGCCAGCAGCTTGGACAGTACCTCGTACAATGAGCAGTTCTTC
V: TRBV20-1; D: -; J: TRBJ1-5; size: -; CDR3: CSARGGHGNQPQHF; DNA: TGCAGTGCTAGAGGGGGGCATGGCAATCAGCCCCAGCATTTT
V: TRBV5-4; D: -; J: TRBJ2-7; size: many; CDR3: CASSLARAGEQYF; DNA: TGTGCCAGCAGCTTGGCCAGGGCAGGCGAGCAGTACTTC
V: TRBV5-1; D: TRBD1; J: TRBJ1-1; size: few; CDR3: CASSQADRGLMNTEAFF; DNA: TGCGCCAGCAGCCAAGCGGACAGGGGACTCATGAACACTGAAGCTTTCTTT
V: TRBV12-3/TRBV12-4; D: -; J: TRBJ1-5; size: few; CDR3: CASTLDGTHNQPQHF; DNA: TGTGCCAGCACCCTCGACGGAACCCACAATCAGCCCCAGCATTTT
V: TRBV5-1; D: -; J: TRBJ1-2; size: -; CDR3: CASSPGDGALGYTF; DNA: TGCGCCAGCAGCCCGGGGGACGGCGCCTTGGGCTACACCTTC
V: TRBV7-8; D: TRBD1; J: TRBJ2-7; size: -; CDR3: CASSWGAGTGAYEQYF; DNA: TGTGCCAGCAGCTGGGGTGCCGGGACAGGGGCCTACGAGCAGTACTTC
V: TRBV29-1; D: TRBD2; J: TRBJ2-5; size: -; CDR3: CSVFGTSGSPGGTQYF; DNA: TGCAGCGTTTTCGGGACTAGCGGGAGCCCCGGGGGGACCCAGTACTTC